This T cell receptor beta chain was sequenced during a study of T cell responses to AZD1222 COVID-19 vaccine. Study-level findings and limits: Elevations in Spike-specific TCR breadth and depth followed administration of two AZD1222 doses. Targeting of unmutated variant regions was reportedly seen in nearly half of spike-specific TCRs. Researchers took repertoire samples only after the peak T cell response had come.

This clone appeared a few times. Antigen specificity is unknown. The table came from immunoSEQ multiplex PCR; TCRdb's copy has only in-frame clones and leaves some out. This sample has almost 35,000 clones, with roughly nine tenths found just once. Germline-derived CDR1 and CDR2 are SGHAT and FQNNGV. The CDR3 is made up of 19 amino acids. With 1 base clipped from V and 4 bases from J, the junction kept 18 bases outside the gene matches. This sample comprised peripheral blood, obtained on day 0 of AZD1222 vaccination. The TCR was taken from an adult in good health. The chain joins TRBV11-2 to TRBJ1-2; 7 positions match TRBD1. The CDR3 region has the DNA TGTGCCAGCAGCTTAGGGACCACTGGGACAGTTTGGGAAGGCTATGGCTACACCTTC. This encodes CASSLGTTGTVWEGYGYTF.